One and the same sample provided the 30 T cell receptor beta chains below, sequenced in a study of blood T cell repertoires in COVID-19. The data were produced by immunoSEQ multiplex PCR, yet TCRdb's version contains in-frame clones alone and is incomplete. The sample has about 200,000 clones; about four fifths are singletons. The specimen was PBMCs or T cells enriched from blood (not recorded which). The receptors derive from a man aged 40-55 years who had recovered from COVID-19.

The rearrangement links TRBV3-1 (or the pseudogene TRBV3-2) to TRBJ1-2; 7 bases map to TRBD1. CDR1 is LGHDT and CDR2 is YNNKEL in the germline V gene (reference sequence). After removal of 0 bases from V and 5 bases from J, the junction contained 9 bases not matched to a gene. This CDR3 is 16 amino acids long. The CDR3 nucleotides read TGTGCCAGCAGCCAAGACAGCTTACAGGGGAGGTATGGCTACACCTTC. It translates to CASSQDSLQGRYGYTF.

This chain joins TRBV11-1 and TRBJ1-1; 7 bases agree with TRBD1. The V gene's germline CDR1 is SGHAT and CDR2 FQDESV (reference sequence). The V gene end was trimmed by 5 bases and the J gene end by 5 bases; junction bases not matched to a gene: 11. CDR3 length: 15 residues. The CDR3 loop is CASSRDRVVGTEAFF. In DNA form, the CDR3 reads TGTGCCAGCAGCAGAGACAGGGTCGTGGGTACTGAAGCTTTCTTT. Full variable domain (remainder filled in from reference TRBV11-1 and TRBJ1-1): EAEVAQSPRYKITEKSQAVAFWCDPISGHATLYWYRQILGQGPELLVQFQDESVVDDSQLPKDRFSAERLKGVDSTLKIQPAELGDSAMYLCASSRDRVVGTEAFFGQGTRLTVV.

This chain joins TRBV5-1 and TRBJ1-4; TRBD1 is a possible D gene (6 bases). This CDR3 has 17 amino acids. The germline V gene encodes CDR1 SGHRS and CDR2 YFSETQ. V was trimmed by 3 bases and J by 7 bases, leaving 22 bases between them. CDR3 DNA: TGCGCCAGCAGCTCCAGGGAACAGGGAATAAGGGGTGAAAAACTGTTTTTT. Translated, it gives CASSSREQGIRGEKLFF.

About this clone itself: Other DNA sequences in this specimen translate into the identical CDR3. The CDR3 reads CASSVGNSGGQETQYF. Here the CDR3 DNA reads TGTGCCAGCAGCGTAGGTAATAGCGGGGGACAAGAGACCCAGTACTTC. The gene calls are TRBV9 and TRBJ2-5; TRBD2 aligns across 9 bases. Germline CDR1 SGDLS, CDR2 YYNGEE. V gave up 0 bases and J gave up 2 bases; unmatched junction bases: 5. The CDR3 length is 16 residues. The full variable domain, completed using reference TRBV9 and TRBJ2-5, is DSGVTQTPKHLITATGQRVTLRCSPRSGDLSVYWYQQSLDQGLQFLIQYYNGEERAKGNILERFSAQQFPDLHSELNLSSLELGDSALYFCASSVGNSGGQETQYFGPGTRLLVL.

J is TRBJ2-1 and V is TRBV7-2, with a weak D call TRBD2 (5 bases). The V end was cut by 6 bases, the J end by 3 bases, with 9 bases between. Germline lookup yields CDR1 SGHTA and CDR2 FQGNSA. The CDR3 consists of 13 residues. The CDR3 coding sequence is TGTGCCAGCAGTTGGACTGACTACAATGAGCAGTTCTTC. It codes for CASSWTDYNEQFF. Based on the CDR3 plus reference TRBV7-2 and TRBJ2-1, the full variable domain is GAGVSQSPSNKVTEKGKDVELRCDPISGHTALYWYRQSLGQGLEFLIYFQGNSAPDKSGLPSDRFSAERTGGSVSTLTIQRTQQEDSAVYLCASSWTDYNEQFFGPGTRLTVL.

The chain recombines TRBV5-1 with TRBJ1-5; D not certain. CDR1 and CDR2 from the germline V gene are SGHRS and YFSETQ. CDR3 length equals 16 residues. V was cut by 4 bases and J by 4 bases, with 18 bases left in between. CDR3 loop: CASSPGGTEANQPQHF. In DNA form, the CDR3 reads TGCGCCAGCAGCCCGGGAGGAACAGAAGCAAATCAGCCCCAGCATTTT.

The V call is TRBV6-2 or TRBV6-3, the J call TRBJ1-5; maybe TRBD1 (6 bases). This CDR3 has 14 amino acids. In germline, CDR1 is MNHEY, CDR2 SVGEGT. Between the trimmed V and J ends, which lost 2 bases and 6 bases, there was a span of 11 bases. In DNA form, the CDR3 reads TGTGCCAGCAGTTACGTGGGGGCAGTTCAGCCCCAGCATTTT. The encoded protein is CASSYVGAVQPQHF.

The CDR3 sequence: CASSWGGGNTGELFF. Written as DNA, the CDR3 is TGTGCCAGCAGTTGGGGCGGGGGGAACACCGGGGAGCTGTTTTTT. The chain combines TRBV6-5 with TRBJ2-2, with TRBD2 matching 7 bases. With 4 bases clipped from V and 1 base from J, the junction kept 3 bases outside the gene matches. The CDR3 has 15 residues. Germline V gene data show CDR1 as MNHEY and CDR2 as SVGAGI.

This sequence joins TRBV6-2 or TRBV6-3 and TRBJ2-1; D possibly corresponds to TRBD1 (5 bases). Germline values: CDR1 MNHEY, CDR2 SVGEGT. The germline V and J ends were trimmed by 6 bases and 7 bases, with 25 bases remaining between them. The CDR3 consists of 17 residues. This CDR3 is CASSPKSGQTYGNEQFF. The DNA of the CDR3 is TGTGCCAGCAGCCCAAAATCCGGACAAACATACGGAAATGAGCAGTTCTTC.

The chain employs TRBV24-1 and TRBJ1-5; 10 positions match TRBD1. Germline V gene lookup returns CDR1 KGHDR and CDR2 SFDVKD. This CDR3 is 14 amino acids long. Trimming at V came to 9 bases and at J to 6 bases, leaving 7 bases not matched to a gene. CDR3 protein: CATQGQGTGQPQHF. The CDR3 DNA follows: TGTGCCACCCAGGGACAGGGGACGGGTCAGCCCCAGCATTTT.

This clone is a singleton in its sample. In nucleotides, the CDR3 is TGTGCCAGCAGTCTTGGCGCGACAGGGGGAATCGAGCAGTACTTC. Residues: CASSLGATGGIEQYF. J is TRBJ2-7 and V is TRBV5-4, with 9 bases identical to TRBD1. J gave up 6 bases and V 5 bases, and 12 bases lay outside the gene matches. This CDR3 contains 15 residues. Germline V gives CDR1 SGHNT, CDR2 YYREEE (reference sequence). Based on the CDR3 plus reference TRBV5-4 and TRBJ2-7, the full variable domain is ETGVTQSPTHLIKTRGQQVTLRCSSQSGHNTVSWYQQALGQGPQFIFQYYREEENGRGNFPPRFSGLQFPNYSSELNVNALELDDSALYLCASSLGATGGIEQYFGPGTRLTVT.

The chain has TRBV11-2 and TRBJ2-3, with D maybe TRBD2 (6 bases). The germline V gene encodes CDR1 SGHAT and CDR2 FQNNGV. CDR3 length: 12 amino acids. Trimming stripped 5 bases from V and 10 bases from J, with 13 bases between. The CDR3 DNA sequence: TGTGCCAGCAGCCCGGGACTCCCGCCGCAGTATTTT. Translated: CASSPGLPPQYF.

This chain uses TRBV5-1 with TRBJ1-1; D not certain. V was trimmed by 4 bases and J by 5 bases, leaving 15 bases between them. The CDR3 covers 14 residues. Germline V lookup: CDR1 SGHRS, CDR2 YFSETQ. CDR3 in amino acids: CASSPGDTGTEAFF. The CDR3 nucleotides are TGCGCCAGCAGCCCCGGGGATACTGGAACTGAAGCTTTCTTT.

The chain uses TRBV7-2 and TRBJ2-7; 10 bases line up with TRBD1. V gave up 5 bases and J gave up 5 bases; unmatched junction bases: 9. The CDR3 is 15 amino acids. The germline V gene encodes CDR1 SGHTA and CDR2 FQGNSA. CDR3 in amino acids: CASSLWDRGSDEQYF. The DNA of the CDR3 is TGTGCCAGCAGCCTCTGGGACAGGGGATCGGACGAGCAGTACTTC.

The rearrangement links TRBV15 to TRBJ1-2, with 7 bases identical to TRBD1. In germline, CDR1 is LNHNV, CDR2 YYDKDF (reference sequence). The V segment lost 5 bases and the J segment 6 bases; nucleotides outside the gene matches: 9. CDR3 length: 14 amino acids. The CDR3 protein is CATSEGAGGNGYTF. CDR3 in DNA: TGTGCCACCAGCGAGGGGGCAGGGGGGAATGGCTACACCTTC.

Only a few counts were recorded for this clone. The chain employs TRBV6-5 and TRBJ1-2, with D maybe TRBD1 (5 bases). The V gene's germline CDR1 is MNHEY and CDR2 SVGAGI. This CDR3 has 12 amino acids. V shed 2 bases and J shed 8 bases, with 9 bases lying between them. The CDR3 protein is CASSYAGLGYTF. The CDR3 bases are TGTGCCAGCAGTTACGCAGGGCTCGGCTACACCTTC.

The V gene is TRBV5-1, the J gene TRBJ1-2, with TRBD1 matching over 8 bases. CDR3 length: 14 residues. In germline, CDR1 is SGHRS, CDR2 YFSETQ. The trim removed 4 bases at V and 4 bases at J, leaving 6 bases unmatched. The CDR3 sequence is CASSGTGGVYGYTF. Here the CDR3 DNA reads TGCGCCAGCAGCGGTACAGGGGGGGTCTATGGCTACACCTTC.

V and J are TRBV3-1 (or the pseudogene TRBV3-2) and TRBJ2-2; D unresolved. V lost 1 base to trimming and J lost 2 bases, with 5 bases between them. This CDR3 spans 14 amino acids. Germline-derived CDR1 and CDR2 are LGHDT and YNNKEL (reference sequence). The chain's CDR3 is CASSQVANTGELFF. Here the CDR3 DNA reads TGTGCCAGCAGCCAAGTAGCAAACACCGGGGAGCTGTTTTTT.

V gene TRBV7-9 combines with J gene TRBJ2-2, with a possible D match to TRBD2 (6 bases). CDR1 SEHNR and CDR2 FQNEAQ come from the germline V gene (reference sequence). The CDR3 contains 13 residues. The germline V and J ends were trimmed by 3 bases and 8 bases, with 10 bases remaining between them. DNA for the CDR3: TGTGCCAGCAGCTTCCGGGACTTAGGGGAGCTGTTTTTT. Amino acids: CASSFRDLGELFF.

This chain links TRBV3-1 (or the pseudogene TRBV3-2) with TRBJ2-7, with D possibly matching TRBD1 (6 bases). Germline loops: CDR1 LGHDT, CDR2 YNNKEL (reference sequence). CDR3 size: 14 residues. Trimming took 6 bases from V and 0 from J, leaving 12 bases between them. CDR3 residues: CASRTSGASYEQYF. The DNA for the CDR3 is TGTGCCAGCAGAACCTCAGGGGCCTCCTACGAGCAGTACTTC.

The gene calls are TRBV5-6 and TRBJ1-5, with D uncertain. Trimming pared 2 bases from V and 1 base from J, leaving 7 bases between. Germline CDR1 and CDR2: SGHDT and YYEEEE. The CDR3 contains 14 residues. The CDR3 DNA reads as TGTGCCAGCAGCTTCTCAGGAAGCAATCAGCCCCAGCATTTT. Translated: CASSFSGSNQPQHF.

This chain joins TRBV30 and TRBJ1-4, with TRBD1 matching 8 bases. The V and J ends lost 3 bases and 7 bases, in that order; junction bases with no gene match: 4. Germline V gene sequence: CDR1 GTSNPN, CDR2 SVGIG (reference sequence). CDR3 length: 13 residues. The CDR3 coding sequence is TGTGCCTGGAGGGGGCAGGGGGCTGAAAAACTGTTTTTT. It specifies CAWRGQGAEKLFF.

The rearrangement joins TRBV7-9 to TRBJ2-7, with D possibly TRBD2 on 5 matching bases. Germline CDR1 reads SEHNR; CDR2 reads FQNEAQ (reference sequence). The V gene lost 6 bases and the J gene lost 3 bases, with 15 bases spanning the gap. The CDR3 has 14 amino acids. The CDR3 coding sequence is TGTGCCAGCAGTCGGTTAGGGAGTTTCTACGAGCAGTACTTC. It codes for CASSRLGSFYEQYF.

This clone occurred a few times. The chain is built from TRBV13 and TRBJ1-1; D may be TRBD1 (5 bases). Trimming took off 4 bases at V and 5 bases at J, with 17 bases between the two ends. The CDR3 has 15 residues. The germline V gene has CDR1 PRHDT and CDR2 FYEKMQ (reference sequence). CDR3 sequence reads: CASSYGGGRFTEAFF. CDR3 bases: TGTGCCAGCAGCTACGGGGGTGGGAGGTTTACTGAAGCTTTCTTT.

The V gene is TRBV12-2, the J gene TRBJ1-2; the table's D call, TRBD1, has no DNA check behind it. TRBV12-2 is labeled a pseudogene. The CDR3 has 13 residues. In DNA, the CDR3 is TGTGCAAGTCGTCTGCAGGGGGAAGGTGGCTACACCTTC. Encoded protein: CASRLQGEGGYTF.

This clone has a single count. V is TRBV18 and J is TRBJ1-1; the D is unclear. Germline CDR1 reads KGHSH; CDR2 reads LQKENI. The CDR3 has 14 residues. V gave up 3 bases and J gave up 1 base, with 9 bases separating them. The CDR3 here is CASSPLTSNTEAFF. CDR3 coding DNA: TGTGCCAGCTCACCGCTGACATCGAACACTGAAGCTTTCTTT.

The CDR3 protein is CASSRGLATQYF. For the CDR3, the DNA is TGTGCCAGCAGTCGGGGACTAGCAACGCAGTATTTT. The genes are TRBV28 and TRBJ2-3; 9 bases match TRBD2. The V and J ends lost 5 bases and 9 bases, in that order; junction bases with no gene match: 3. The CDR3 is 12 residues long. Germline CDR1 is MDHEN and CDR2 is SYDVKM.

The chain recombines TRBV25-1 with TRBJ2-2; 8 bases match TRBD1. The J segment lost 5 bases and the V segment lost 5 bases, leaving 7 bases of the junction unmatched. Germline V CDR1 and CDR2: MGHDK, SYGVNS. This CDR3 has 15 amino acids. The CDR3 DNA is TGTGCCAGCAGTAGAGGACAGGGATATACCGGGGAGCTGTTTTTT. Encoded protein: CASSRGQGYTGELFF.

The chain employs TRBV30 and TRBJ1-2; the match to TRBD1 covers 11 bases. This CDR3 has 18 amino acids. Germline V gene lookup returns CDR1 GTSNPN and CDR2 SVGIG (reference sequence). Trimming took 0 bases from V and 6 from J; bases not matched to a gene: 15. The CDR3 DNA sequence: TGTGCCTGGAGTGTACGATTTTTAGGACAGGGGGCTATGAATGGCTACACCTTC. Its translation: CAWSVRFLGQGAMNGYTF.

The J gene is TRBJ1-1, the V gene TRBV19; 10 nucleotides match TRBD1. Trimming cost V 10 bases and J 4 bases; bases outside gene matches: 12. Germline CDR1 LNHDA, CDR2 SQIVND (reference sequence). The CDR3 covers 15 residues. The CDR3 sequence is CATIKIRTGGTEAFF. CDR3 sequence (DNA): TGTGCCACTATAAAAATCAGGACAGGGGGCACTGAAGCTTTCTTT.